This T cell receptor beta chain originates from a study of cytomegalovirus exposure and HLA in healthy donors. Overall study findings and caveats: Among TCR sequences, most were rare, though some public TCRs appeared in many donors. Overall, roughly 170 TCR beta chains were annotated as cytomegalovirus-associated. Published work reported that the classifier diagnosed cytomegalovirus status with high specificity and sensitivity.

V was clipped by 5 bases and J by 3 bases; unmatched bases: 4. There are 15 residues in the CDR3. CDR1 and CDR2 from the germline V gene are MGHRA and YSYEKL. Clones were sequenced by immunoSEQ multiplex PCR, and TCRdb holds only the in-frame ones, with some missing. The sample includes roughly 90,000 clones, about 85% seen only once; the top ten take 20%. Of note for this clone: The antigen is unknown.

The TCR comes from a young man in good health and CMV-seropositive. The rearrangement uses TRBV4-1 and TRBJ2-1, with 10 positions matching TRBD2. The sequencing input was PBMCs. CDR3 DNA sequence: TGCGCCAGCAGCACGCGGACTAGCGGCTACAATGAGCAGTTCTTC. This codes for CASSTRTSGYNEQFF.